This T cell receptor beta chain was sequenced during a study of cytomegalovirus exposure and HLA in healthy donors. General study results and limits: Most TCR sequences showed up rarely, but some public TCRs showed up in many donors.

Some clones are missing from TCRdb's copy, which holds only in-frame ones; the method was immunoSEQ multiplex PCR. The repertoire has roughly 82,000 clones, roughly 93% of them found once; the top ten carry roughly 0.62%. On this clone: The antigen remains unidentified.

The length of the CDR3 is 15 residues. Trimming removed 6 bases from V and 7 bases from J; junction bases left unmatched: 9. The germline V gene has CDR1 MDHEN and CDR2 SYDVKM. Sequencing was done on a sample of PBMCs. This clonotype was obtained from a young man in good health and CMV-seronegative. This chain links TRBV28 with TRBJ1-4, with 9 bases lining up with TRBD1. Here the CDR3 DNA reads TGTGCCAGCAGGGGTGGGACAGGGCTTAGTGAAAAACTGTTTTTT. Protein: CASRGGTGLSEKLFF.